Sequencing of this T cell receptor (beta chain) was carried out in a study of OX40 agonist ivuxolimab in advanced cancers. As concerns this clone: A read error may account for a junction end that differs from germline.

The CDR3 runs 9 residues. CDR1 is MNHEY, CDR2 SMNVEV, per germline (reference sequence). Produced via immunoSEQ multiplex PCR; TCRdb's table is partial and in-frame only. The sample holds tens of thousands of clones, more than 75% seen once. The rearrangement uses TRBV27 and TRBJ1-5, with D hard to call. The input for sequencing was CD4+ or CD8+ T cells sorted from blood, taken in a trial of the OX40 agonist ivuxolimab. This clonotype was obtained from an adult with an advanced solid tumor such as melanoma, head and neck, liver or kidney cancer. CDR3 region: CASKQPQHF. The DNA for the CDR3 is TGTGCCAGCAAGCAGCCCCAGCATTTT.